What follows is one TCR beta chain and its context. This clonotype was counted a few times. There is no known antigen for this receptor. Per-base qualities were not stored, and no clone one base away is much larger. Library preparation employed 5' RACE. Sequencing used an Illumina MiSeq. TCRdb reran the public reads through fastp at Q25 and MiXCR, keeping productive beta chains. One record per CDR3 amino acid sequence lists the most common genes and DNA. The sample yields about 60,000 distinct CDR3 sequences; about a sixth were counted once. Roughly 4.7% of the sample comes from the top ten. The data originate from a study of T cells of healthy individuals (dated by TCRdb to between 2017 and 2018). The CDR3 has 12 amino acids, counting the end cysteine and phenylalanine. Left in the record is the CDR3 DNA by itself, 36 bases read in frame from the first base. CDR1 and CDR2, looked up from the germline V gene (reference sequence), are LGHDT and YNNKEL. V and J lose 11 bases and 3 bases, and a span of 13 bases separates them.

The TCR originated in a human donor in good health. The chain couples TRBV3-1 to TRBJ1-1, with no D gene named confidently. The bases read TGTGCCTGCACCGGCAGCGACACTGAAGCTTTCTTT. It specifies CACTGSDTEAFF.